Below, 19 T cell receptor beta chains from the same sample are listed, as sequenced in a study of blood T cell repertoires in COVID-19. Assay: immunoSEQ multiplex PCR; the TCRdb copy retains only in-frame clones and omits some. This table has a few hundred thousand clones, about 85% appearing once. The material sequenced was peripheral blood. The origin of the receptors is a human donor with COVID-19, enrolled during active disease. The donor label of this sample is uncertain.

V usage is TRBV7-2 and J usage is TRBJ1-6; D is unclear. The CDR3 has 15 amino acids. Germline V gene lookup returns CDR1 SGHTA and CDR2 FQGNSA. V was cut by 6 bases and J by 9 bases, with 18 bases left in between. The CDR3 sequence is CASSDILGRVSPLHF. CDR3 in DNA: TGTGCCAGCAGTGATATTCTGGGTCGGGTTTCACCCCTCCACTTT.

On this clone itself: One end of the junction varies from germline; a read error may be responsible. V and J are TRBV7-7 and TRBJ1-1; D is possibly TRBD1 (6 bases). Germline loops: CDR1 SSHAT, CDR2 FNYEAQ (reference sequence). This CDR3 contains 15 residues. The CDR3 spells CASSLIQGMDTEAFF. The CDR3 DNA follows: TGTGCTAGCAGCTTAATTCAGGGGATGGACACTGAAGCTTTCTTT. Full variable domain (rest looked up from reference TRBV7-7 and TRBJ1-1): GAGVSQSPRYKVTKRGQDVTLRCDPISSHATLYWYQQALGQGPEFLTYFNYEAQPDKSGLPSDRFSAERPEGSISTLTIQRTEQRDSAMYRCASSLIQGMDTEAFFGQGTRLTVV.

The chain recombines TRBV9 with TRBJ2-7; 12 nucleotides match TRBD2. In germline, CDR1 is SGDLS, CDR2 YYNGEE. With 0 bases clipped from V and 2 bases from J, the junction kept 3 bases outside the gene matches. This CDR3 has 16 amino acids. In DNA, the CDR3 is TGTGCCAGCAGCGTAGGGGCTAGCGGGAGGGCCTACGAGCAGTACTTC. This translates into CASSVGASGRAYEQYF.

The chain recombines TRBV7-8 with TRBJ2-1; 10 bases map to TRBD2. The length of the CDR3 is 20 residues. The V gene's germline CDR1 is SGHVS and CDR2 FQNEAQ. V gave up 5 bases and J gave up 0 bases; unmatched junction bases: 16. The CDR3 loop reads CASSAPGLAPSQGSYNEQFF. The CDR3 DNA reads TGTGCCAGCAGCGCTCCGGGACTAGCGCCCTCCCAGGGCTCCTACAATGAGCAGTTCTTC.

The chain carries TRBV28 and TRBJ2-7, with 9 positions matching TRBD2. V gave up 6 bases and J gave up 3 bases; unmatched junction bases: 6. Per germline, CDR1 MDHEN and CDR2 SYDVKM. The CDR3 covers 14 residues. CDR3 nucleotide sequence: TGTGCCAGCAGAATAGCGGGAGTCTTCTACGAGCAGTACTTC. It codes for CASRIAGVFYEQYF.

The chain carries TRBV30 and TRBJ1-2; D is unclear. The CDR3 contains 11 residues. V was cut by 4 bases and J by 4 bases, with 7 bases left in between. The germline V gene encodes CDR1 GTSNPN and CDR2 SVGIG (reference sequence). CDR3 protein: CAWTPGYGYTF. CDR3 coding DNA: TGTGCCTGGACCCCAGGCTATGGCTACACCTTC.

The gene calls are TRBV5-1 and TRBJ1-1, with a possible D match to TRBD1 (6 bases). Germline loops: CDR1 SGHRS, CDR2 YFSETQ. This CDR3 contains 13 residues. Trimming took 3 bases from V and 7 from J, leaving 13 bases between them. Here the CDR3 DNA reads TGCGCCAGCAGCTGGACGGACAGAGGTGAAGCTTTCTTT. It codes for CASSWTDRGEAFF.

The chain couples TRBV6-2 or TRBV6-3 to TRBJ2-5, with TRBD1 matching 11 bases. Germline-derived CDR1 and CDR2 are MNHEY and SVGEGT. This CDR3 comprises 15 residues. Trimming at V came to 5 bases and at J to 4 bases, leaving 6 bases not matched to a gene. CDR3 bases: TGTGCCAGCAGTGACACGGACAGGGGGCGAGAGACCCAGTACTTC. This sequence encodes CASSDTDRGRETQYF.

The chain employs TRBV9 and TRBJ1-1, with D perhaps TRBD1 (6 bases). V lost 0 bases, J lost 7 bases, and 19 bases lay in between. CDR1 and CDR2 from the germline V gene are SGDLS and YYNGEE. The CDR3 consists of 16 residues. CDR3 protein: CASSVGTASPGGEAFF. CDR3 bases: TGTGCCAGCAGCGTAGGGACAGCCTCCCCTGGGGGTGAAGCTTTCTTT. Drawing the rest from reference TRBV9 and TRBJ1-1, the complete variable domain is DSGVTQTPKHLITATGQRVTLRCSPRSGDLSVYWYQQSLDQGLQFLIQYYNGEERAKGNILERFSAQQFPDLHSELNLSSLELGDSALYFCASSVGTASPGGEAFFGQGTRLTVV.

The V and J genes are TRBV4-2 and TRBJ2-5, with D maybe TRBD1 (6 bases). V gave up 0 bases and J gave up 5 bases, with 25 bases separating them. CDR1 and CDR2 (germline): LGHNA, YNFKEQ. The CDR3 loop spans 19 amino acids. The CDR3 sequence is CASSQDVVETGSRGETQYF. CDR3 nucleotide sequence: TGTGCCAGCAGCCAAGATGTAGTGGAGACCGGGTCGAGGGGGGAGACCCAGTACTTC.

The chain couples TRBV24-1 to TRBJ1-1; 7 bases agree with TRBD1. Germline lookup yields CDR1 KGHDR and CDR2 SFDVKD. The V segment lost 7 bases and the J segment 9 bases; nucleotides outside the gene matches: 4. This CDR3 region has 11 residues. The DNA of the CDR3 is TGTGCCACCAGCCTGAGGGGGCAAGCTTTCTTT. Its translation is CATSLRGQAFF.

The rearrangement uses TRBV19 and TRBJ2-1; 7 positions match TRBD2. With V trimmed by 9 bases and J by 7 bases, 9 bases remained unmatched. The CDR3 is 13 amino acids. From germline, CDR1 is LNHDA and CDR2 SQIVND (reference sequence). CDR3 amino acids: CASAGAGRNEQFF. The CDR3 DNA sequence: TGTGCCAGCGCCGGAGCGGGAAGGAATGAGCAGTTCTTC. Drawing the rest from reference TRBV19 and TRBJ2-1, the complete variable domain is DGGITQSPKYLFRKEGQNVTLSCEQNLNHDAMYWYRQDPGQGLRLIYYSQIVNDFQKGDIAEGYSVSREKKESFPLTVTSAQKNPTAFYLCASAGAGRNEQFFGPGTRLTVL.

J is TRBJ1-2 and V is TRBV3-1 (or the pseudogene TRBV3-2); 8 bases match TRBD1. CDR3 size: 14 residues. CDR1 LGHDT and CDR2 YNNKEL come from the germline V gene (reference sequence). V lost 4 bases and J lost 3; bases outside the gene matches: 4. The DNA of the CDR3 is TGTGCCAGCAGCCCCGGGACAGGAGACTATGGCTACACCTTC. It is translated as CASSPGTGDYGYTF.

This clone was picked up a small number of times. The rearrangement links TRBV5-6 to TRBJ1-5; D call uncertain. V lost 1 base, J lost 4 bases, and 12 bases lay in between. This CDR3 has 15 residues. CDR1 and CDR2 from the germline V gene are SGHDT and YYEEEE. The CDR3 nucleotides read TGTGCCAGCAGCTTGCGGGCGGGGAAAAATCAGCCCCAGCATTTT. Translating it yields CASSLRAGKNQPQHF. Full variable domain (outside the CDR3, taken from reference TRBV5-6 and TRBJ1-5): DAGVTQSPTHLIKTRGQQVTLRCSPKSGHDTVSWYQQALGQGPQFIFQYYEEEERQRGNFPDRFSGHQFPNYSSELNVNALLLGDSALYLCASSLRAGKNQPQHFGDGTRLSIL.

The chain uses TRBV5-1 and TRBJ2-3; 10 bases line up with TRBD1. With V trimmed by 4 bases and J by 4 bases, 6 bases remained unmatched. Germline V gives CDR1 SGHRS, CDR2 YFSETQ. The CDR3 spans 15 residues. The CDR3 nucleotides read TGCGCCAGCAGCAGACAGGGGGCCCACCCAGATACGCAGTATTTT. Residues: CASSRQGAHPDTQYF.

This chain joins TRBV3-1 (or the pseudogene TRBV3-2) and TRBJ2-3; 8 bases map to TRBD2. The CDR3 covers 16 residues. Losses at the gene ends were 0 bases for V and 6 bases for J; bases not matched to a gene: 8. Germline CDR1 reads LGHDT; CDR2 reads YNNKEL (reference sequence). CDR3 in amino acids: CASSQDLGLAGDTQYF. In nucleotides, the CDR3 is TGTGCCAGCAGCCAAGATCTCGGACTAGCAGGTGATACGCAGTATTTT.

This chain uses TRBV30 with TRBJ2-1; no clear D. This CDR3 is 13 amino acids long. Germline loops: CDR1 GTSNPN, CDR2 SVGIG (reference sequence). V was cut by 0 bases and J by 8 bases, with 11 bases left in between. The CDR3 here is CAWSVDGLDEQFF. The DNA for the CDR3 is TGTGCCTGGAGTGTAGACGGGTTGGATGAGCAGTTCTTC.

CDR3 residues: CASSYSRATGTGLYEQYF. The CDR3 DNA reads TGTGCCAGCAGTTACTCGAGGGCTACGGGGACAGGGCTCTACGAGCAGTACTTC. V usage is TRBV6-2 or TRBV6-3 and J usage is TRBJ2-7; TRBD1 agrees at 9 bases. Germline assignment: CDR1 MNHEY and CDR2 SVGEGT. This CDR3 spans 18 amino acids. The junction had 12 bases not matched to a gene; V was cut back by 0 bases and J by 3 bases.

The genes are TRBV19 and TRBJ2-1; a weak D match, TRBD2 (6 bases). Trimming removed 4 bases at V and 4 bases at J, with 14 bases between. The CDR3 is 15 residues long. Germline-derived CDR1 and CDR2 are LNHDA and SQIVND (reference sequence). As DNA, the CDR3 is TGTGCCAGTAGTACCCCCCGGGAGCTGTACAATGAGCAGTTCTTC. This encodes CASSTPRELYNEQFF.